Below, 8 T cell receptor beta chains from the same sample are listed, as sequenced in a study of T cells after yellow fever vaccination (dated by TCRdb to the late 2010s). According to the study, the label for this sample's treatment or condition signals: live attenuated yellow fever vaccine strain. The library was generated by 5' RACE. For sequencing, an Illumina HiSeq 2500 was employed. TCRdb passed the public sequencing reads through fastp at Q25 and MiXCR, retaining productive beta sequences. CDR3 protein duplicates are merged, each entry listing the most common genes and DNA. The sample table holds approximately 550,000 distinct CDR3 sequences, of which about a fifth were seen once. Of the sample, 14% is held by the ten largest clones. The material sequenced was PBMCs, taken 15 days after the yellow fever booster vaccination. These receptors came from a man aged 25-40 years who received the YFV17D yellow fever vaccine.

The chain's CDR3 is CASSLWGMQFF. The CDR3 DNA sequence: TGTGCCAGCAGTCTCTGGGGGATGCAGTTCTTC. The rearrangement joins TRBV7-9 to TRBJ2-1; D tentatively fits TRBD1 or TRBD2 (5 bases each). V lost 6 bases to trimming and J lost 12 bases, with 12 bases between them. The CDR3 totals 11 residues. The germline V gene has CDR1 SEHNR and CDR2 FQNEAQ (reference sequence).

The chain couples TRBV29-1 to TRBJ2-1; 7 bases map to TRBD2. CDR1 is SQVTM and CDR2 is ANQGSEA in the germline V gene. CDR3 size: 16 residues. Losses at the gene ends were 1 base for V and 4 bases for J; bases not matched to a gene: 10. The CDR3, as DNA: TGCAGCGTTGAAGGCCTTGCGGGAGCCCCTTACAATGAGCAGTTCTTC. The encoded protein is CSVEGLAGAPYNEQFF.

The table lists this clonotype with a few counts. The rearrangement joins TRBV20-1 to TRBJ2-5, with 7 bases aligning to TRBD1. The length of the CDR3 is 14 residues. J was trimmed by 1 base and V by 8 bases; bases with no gene match: 10. CDR1 and CDR2 from the germline V gene are DFQATT and SNEGSKA (reference sequence). CDR3 sequence: CSTQSWDSQETQYF. The CDR3 bases are TGCAGTACCCAGTCGTGGGACAGCCAAGAGACCCAGTACTTC.

This rearrangement joins TRBV11-2 to TRBJ2-7, with TRBD2 matching 10 bases. The ends lost 5 bases at V and 3 bases at J; junction bases unmatched: 4. The germline gives CDR1 SGHAT, CDR2 FQNNGV. The CDR3 extends over 14 amino acids. As DNA, the CDR3 is TGTGCCAGCAGCATTCGGACTAGCGGCTACGAGCAGTACTTC. Protein: CASSIRTSGYEQYF.

J is TRBJ2-4 and V is TRBV12-3 or TRBV12-4; TRBD1 might be the D (5 bases). The CDR3 length is 14 residues. V lost 7 bases, J lost 0 bases, and 10 bases lay in between. The CDR3: CASNDSLAKNIQYF. In DNA, the CDR3 is TGTGCCAGCAACGACAGTTTAGCCAAAAACATTCAGTACTTC.

Details on this clonotype: A read error may be the cause here, since a much bigger clone is one base away. V and J are TRBV7-9 and TRBJ2-7, with TRBD1 identical over 10 bases. Looked up from germline, CDR1 is SEHNR and CDR2 is FQNEAQ (reference sequence). The CDR3 covers 14 residues. With 6 bases clipped from V and 3 bases from J, the junction kept 5 bases outside the gene matches. The CDR3 here is CASRSGTGDYEQYF. In DNA, the CDR3 is TGTGCCAGCAGGTCCGGGACAGGGGACTACGAGCAGTACTTC.

The chain links TRBV10-3 to TRBJ2-5; weak D call: TRBD1 (5 bases). The ends were cut back, 9 bases at V and 3 bases at J, with 11 bases in the middle. This CDR3 is built from 12 residues. CDR1 is ENHRY and CDR2 is SYGVKD in the germline V gene. The CDR3 loop is CAIGAVKETQYF. DNA of the CDR3: TGTGCCATAGGGGCGGTTAAAGAGACCCAGTACTTC.

This clonotype was seen a few times. This chain connects TRBV9 to TRBJ2-1, with 7 bases lining up with TRBD2. The germline V gene encodes CDR1 SGDLS and CDR2 YYNGEE. With V trimmed by 3 bases and J by 2 bases, 5 bases remained unmatched. The CDR3 consists of 15 residues. The CDR3 coding sequence is TGTGCCAGCAGCGGCGGGAGAACGGCCTACAATGAGCAGTTCTTC. Its protein is CASSGGRTAYNEQFF.